These 22 T cell receptor beta chains were sequenced from one sample in a study of T cell repertoires in cytomegalovirus infection. Using its own MiXCR run on the reads, TCRdb lists one record per CDR3 protein. Of under 200,000 distinct CDR3 sequences detected, roughly 22% appear once; the ten largest clones hold under 30%. These TCRs' antigens remain unknown. The sequencing here drew on CD8+ T cells from cultured PBMCs, taken from culture after CMV antigen stimulation. The receptors derive from a human donor in good health (CMV status not recorded). Some clones in this sample may be carry-over from other donors' samples.

This clonotype was observed a few times. This chain connects TRBV11-2 to TRBJ2-3, with D perhaps being TRBD1 or TRBD2 (5 bases each). The CDR3 contains 14 residues. Trimming took 3 bases from V and 5 from J, leaving 12 bases between them. Germline lookup yields CDR1 SGHAT and CDR2 FQNNGV. The CDR3 DNA reads as TGTGCCAGCAGCTTGGATACAGGAGGAGATACGCAGTATTTT. It encodes CASSLDTGGDTQYF. Full variable domain (remainder filled in from reference TRBV11-2 and TRBJ2-3): EAGVAQSPRYKIIEKRQSVAFWCNPISGHATLYWYQQILGQGPKLLIQFQNNGVVDDSQLPKDRFSAERLKGVDSTLKIQPAKLEDSAVYLCASSLDTGGDTQYFGPGTRLTVL.

There are a few counts of this clonotype. The gene calls are TRBV7-2 and TRBJ1-1, with a weak D call TRBD1 (5 bases). CDR3 length: 15 amino acids. CDR1 SGHTA and CDR2 FQGNSA come from the germline V gene. V was trimmed by 5 bases and J by 1 base, leaving 14 bases between them. CDR3: CASSPDGGANTEAFF. CDR3 DNA sequence: TGTGCCAGCAGCCCAGACGGGGGTGCGAACACTGAAGCTTTCTTT.

This clonotype came up a few times. Sequence at one end of the junction differs from germline and may be a read error. The DNA of the CDR3 is TGTGCCAGCAGCAAGGACAGGAACTATAGCTACACCTTC. It yields the protein CASSKDRNYSYTF. The chain combines TRBV5-6 with TRBJ1-2; 7 nucleotides align to TRBD1. CDR3 length: 13 residues. CDR1 is SGHDT and CDR2 is YYEEEE in the germline V gene.

The chain is built from TRBV12-3 or TRBV12-4 and TRBJ2-3; perhaps TRBD2 as D (6 bases). The length of the CDR3 is 15 residues. V lost 4 bases, J lost 2 bases, and 13 bases lay in between. The CDR3 DNA sequence: TGTGCCAGCAGTTATATTAGCGGCTCCACAGATACGCAGTATTTT. Encoded protein: CASSYISGSTDTQYF.

The V call is TRBV7-2, the J call TRBJ1-5; 10 bases are shared with TRBD1. Trimming removed 2 bases from V and 6 bases from J; junction bases left unmatched: 4. The CDR3 extends over 15 amino acids. Germline CDR1 and CDR2: SGHTA and FQGNSA. Here the CDR3 DNA reads TGTGCCAGCAGCTTACTGACAGGGGGCCCTCAGCCCCAGCATTTT. This translates into CASSLLTGGPQPQHF. Together with reference TRBV7-2 and TRBJ1-5, the CDR3 gives the full variable domain: GAGVSQSPSNKVTEKGKDVELRCDPISGHTALYWYRQSLGQGLEFLIYFQGNSAPDKSGLPSDRFSAERTGGSVSTLTIQRTQQEDSAVYLCASSLLTGGPQPQHFGDGTRLSIL.

The chain recombines TRBV5-6 with TRBJ2-3; 9 bases line up with TRBD1. The germline gives CDR1 SGHDT, CDR2 YYEEEE. The V gene end was trimmed by 3 bases and the J gene end by 3 bases; junction bases not matched to a gene: 5. CDR3 length equals 15 residues. The DNA of the CDR3 is TGTGCCAGCAGCTCGGGACAGGGTCGTACAGATACGCAGTATTTT. The encoded protein is CASSSGQGRTDTQYF.

The chain carries TRBV6-2 or TRBV6-3 and TRBJ2-3; 13 nucleotides align to TRBD2. The CDR3 extends over 16 amino acids. Trimming removed 5 bases from V and 2 bases from J; junction bases left unmatched: 4. Germline V gene data show CDR1 as MNHEY and CDR2 as SVGEGT. CDR3 region: CASSLTSGGVTDTQYF. The DNA of the CDR3 is TGTGCCAGCAGTCTCACTAGCGGGGGGGTCACAGATACGCAGTATTTT.

This clonotype was recorded a few times. The rearrangement joins TRBV7-6 to TRBJ1-1, with 8 bases lining up with TRBD1. The CDR3 has 16 amino acids. In germline, CDR1 is SGHVS, CDR2 FNYEAQ. With V trimmed by 5 bases and J by 1 base, 9 bases remained unmatched. Written as DNA, the CDR3 is TGTGCCAGCAGCGTGAGCAGGGGGCTTACGAACACTGAAGCTTTCTTT. This translates into CASSVSRGLTNTEAFF.

The genes are TRBV7-9 and TRBJ2-3; 9 nucleotides match TRBD2. J was trimmed by 3 bases and V by 3 bases; bases with no gene match: 4. The CDR3 sequence is 15 residues long. Germline V CDR1 and CDR2: SEHNR, FQNEAQ (reference sequence). The CDR3 DNA reads TGTGCCAGCAGCTTGCCTAGCGGGGAGACAGATACGCAGTATTTT. This encodes CASSLPSGETDTQYF.

The chain joins TRBV7-9 to TRBJ2-5; 11 nucleotides line up with TRBD1. After removal of 5 bases from V and 5 bases from J, the junction contained 4 bases not matched to a gene. The germline CDR1 and CDR2 sequences are SEHNR and FQNEAQ (reference sequence). The CDR3 consists of 14 residues. For the CDR3, the DNA is TGTGCCAGCAGCCTACGGGACAGGGGGGAGACCCAGTACTTC. This sequence encodes CASSLRDRGETQYF.

The rearrangement links TRBV12-3 or TRBV12-4 to TRBJ2-3, with TRBD2 matching 14 bases. This CDR3 contains 15 residues. Trimming cost V 6 bases and J 5 bases; bases outside gene matches: 4. As DNA, the CDR3 is TGTGCCAGCAGGCGACTAGCGGGGGGGGGAGATACGCAGTATTTT. Translating it yields CASRRLAGGGDTQYF.

The chain joins TRBV6-2 or TRBV6-3 to TRBJ2-3, with D tentatively TRBD1 (6 bases). V was pared by 0 bases and J by 5 bases, with 18 bases between. Germline V CDR1 and CDR2: MNHEY, SVGEGT. This CDR3 comprises 17 residues. The CDR3 sequence is CASSYSETRGLGDTQYF. The CDR3 DNA reads TGTGCCAGCAGTTACTCAGAGACCAGGGGATTAGGAGATACGCAGTATTTT.

The chain employs TRBV6-5 and TRBJ1-1; TRBD1 aligns across 7 bases. The germline CDR1 and CDR2 sequences are MNHEY and SVGAGI. The ends lost 4 bases at V and 6 bases at J; junction bases unmatched: 11. This CDR3 contains 15 residues. The DNA for the CDR3 is TGTGCCAGCAGTTTCCACCACTTTACAGGGGCTGAAGCTTTCTTT. It specifies CASSFHHFTGAEAFF.

This clonotype was picked up a small number of times. The chain carries TRBV6-2 or TRBV6-3 and TRBJ2-7; perhaps TRBD2 as D (5 bases). This CDR3 comprises 13 residues. The germline V gene encodes CDR1 MNHEY and CDR2 SVGEGT. V shed 2 bases and J shed 3 bases, with 8 bases lying between them. CDR3 sequence reads: CASSYAEGYEQYF. Here the CDR3 DNA reads TGTGCCAGCAGTTACGCCGAGGGCTACGAGCAGTACTTC.

This clonotype showed up just a few times. The chain joins TRBV6-5 to TRBJ1-1, with 7 nucleotides matching TRBD1. Germline V gene sequence: CDR1 MNHEY, CDR2 SVGAGI. The CDR3 contains 14 residues. J was trimmed by 5 bases and V by 4 bases; bases with no gene match: 7. In nucleotides, the CDR3 is TGTGCCAGCAGTTTACAGGGGCCGGGGACTGAAGCTTTCTTT. The encoded protein is CASSLQGPGTEAFF.

This clonotype was seen a few times. The chain is built from TRBV4-2 and TRBJ1-1; D gene uncertain. The CDR3 consists of 18 residues. Germline lookup yields CDR1 LGHNA and CDR2 YNFKEQ. V lost 3 bases and J lost 0, with 20 bases in between. This chain's CDR3 is CASSHPTDRELMNTEAFF. CDR3 nucleotides: TGTGCCAGCAGCCATCCAACGGACCGAGAACTCATGAACACTGAAGCTTTCTTT.

The chain combines TRBV7-8 with TRBJ1-2; D unresolved. Germline lookup yields CDR1 SGHVS and CDR2 FQNEAQ. This CDR3 contains 14 residues. V lost 5 bases and J 8 bases, leaving 18 bases between the germline ends. CDR3: CASSLAGGWRGYTF. CDR3 in DNA: TGTGCCAGCAGCCTCGCTGGAGGCTGGAGAGGCTACACCTTC.

J is TRBJ1-3 and V is TRBV19; D gene uncertain. Trimming took off 3 bases at V and 2 bases at J, with 8 bases between the two ends. CDR1 and CDR2 (germline): LNHDA, SQIVND (reference sequence). The CDR3 has 14 amino acids. CDR3 nucleotide sequence: TGTGCCAGTAGTATCGGTCGTCCTGGAAACACCATATATTTT. Amino acids: CASSIGRPGNTIYF. Supplemented by reference TRBV19 and TRBJ1-3, the full variable domain reads DGGITQSPKYLFRKEGQNVTLSCEQNLNHDAMYWYRQDPGQGLRLIYYSQIVNDFQKGDIAEGYSVSREKKESFPLTVTSAQKNPTAFYLCASSIGRPGNTIYFGEGSWLTVV.

This clonotype was seen only a few times. The chain carries TRBV4-3 and TRBJ2-7, with D perhaps matching TRBD1 or TRBD2 (5 bases each). This CDR3 spans 15 amino acids. Looked up from germline, CDR1 is LGHNA and CDR2 is YSLEER. V lost 3 bases to trimming and J lost 0 bases, with 12 bases between them. The CDR3 DNA follows: TGCGCCAGCAGCCAGGGCCGGGACCCCTCCTACGAGCAGTACTTC. Translated: CASSQGRDPSYEQYF.

The CDR3 loop reads CASSLESPSYEQYF. The CDR3 DNA reads as TGCGCCAGCAGCTTGGAGTCCCCAAGCTACGAGCAGTACTTC. The V gene is TRBV5-1, the J gene TRBJ2-7; D gene unclear. Germline assignment: CDR1 SGHRS and CDR2 YFSETQ. With 0 bases removed from V and 3 bases from J, the gap between germline ends came to 10 bases. The CDR3 has 14 amino acids.

The CDR3 region is CSAITQGPSREKLFF. In DNA, the CDR3 is TGCAGTGCTATTACTCAGGGGCCGAGCCGGGAAAAACTGTTTTTT. This sequence joins TRBV20-1 and TRBJ1-4, with a weak D call TRBD1 (6 bases). In germline, CDR1 is DFQATT, CDR2 SNEGSKA (reference sequence). V lost 4 bases and J lost 8, with 20 bases in between. This CDR3 is built from 15 residues.

This clonotype has more than one count but fewer than ten. This chain connects TRBV12-3 or TRBV12-4 to TRBJ2-6, with D perhaps matching TRBD2 (7 bases). The CDR3 has 17 amino acids. V lost 3 bases, J lost 2 bases, and 14 bases lay in between. CDR3 region: CASSFGGPLAGANVLTF. CDR3 sequence (DNA): TGTGCCAGCAGTTTCGGGGGGCCTCTCGCTGGGGCCAACGTCCTGACTTTC.